The 2 T cell receptor beta chains given below trace back to one sample, sequenced in a study of chemoradiotherapy in HPV16-positive cancers. Generated by immunoSEQ multiplex PCR, the TCRdb table keeps only in-frame clones and is missing some. The top ten clones hold 1.4% of a sample with over 10,000 clones, around three quarters of them seen once. This sample was taken from a patient who underwent chemoradiotherapy. These receptor sequences come from a human donor with HPV-associated anogenital cancer.

Only a few counts were recorded for this clone. The chain is built from TRBV7-2 and TRBJ1-1, with D maybe TRBD1 (5 bases). The CDR3 has 12 amino acids. V dropped 5 bases and J dropped 10 bases, with 14 bases sitting between them. The germline V gene encodes CDR1 SGHTA and CDR2 FQGNSA. In DNA form, the CDR3 reads TGTGCCAGCAGCCCTTGGGGCTCAGGAGCTTTCTTT. Protein product: CASSPWGSGAFF.

This clone was seen a handful of times. V usage is TRBV6-5 and J usage is TRBJ2-7, with D perhaps assigned TRBD1 or TRBD2 (5 bases each). Germline assignment: CDR1 MNHEY and CDR2 SVGAGI. This CDR3 has 11 amino acids. The V gene lost 10 bases and the J gene lost 3 bases, with 10 bases spanning the gap. The chain's CDR3 is CATGTVYEQYF. The CDR3 DNA is TGTGCCACCGGGACCGTCTACGAGCAGTACTTC.